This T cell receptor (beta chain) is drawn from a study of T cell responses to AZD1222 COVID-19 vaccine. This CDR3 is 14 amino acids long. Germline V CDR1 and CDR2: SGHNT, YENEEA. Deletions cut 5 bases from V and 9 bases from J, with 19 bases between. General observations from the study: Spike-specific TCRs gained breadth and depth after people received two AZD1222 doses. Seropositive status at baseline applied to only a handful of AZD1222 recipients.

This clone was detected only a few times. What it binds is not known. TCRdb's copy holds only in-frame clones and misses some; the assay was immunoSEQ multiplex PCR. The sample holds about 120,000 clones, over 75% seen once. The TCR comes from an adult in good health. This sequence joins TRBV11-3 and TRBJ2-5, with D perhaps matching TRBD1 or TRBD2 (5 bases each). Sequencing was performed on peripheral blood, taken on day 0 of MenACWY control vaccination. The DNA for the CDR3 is TGTGCCAGCAGCATCGGGACCGCGGAGGCGGCCCAGTACTTC. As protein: CASSIGTAEAAQYF.